The 21 T cell receptor beta chains in this list originate from one sample, sequenced in a study of cytomegalovirus exposure and HLA in healthy donors (TCRdb year 2017). The library was obtained by the immunoSEQ multiplex PCR assay. For the multiplex PCR, a mixture combining 60 forward primers for TCR Vbeta segments and 13 reverse primers for TCR Jbeta segments was used. The immuneACCESS repertoire file appears here via TCRdb, limited to in-frame rearrangements. These files lack a portion of the clones; in checked studies, under half of the deficit traces to unresolved V genes, and the cause of the others is not known. For this sample there are 150,000 to 200,000 clones; roughly 77% appear just once. The ten most abundant clones make up approximately 5% of the sample. Sequences were obtained from PBMCs. The receptors come from a man younger than 35 in good health and CMV-seropositive.

This chain links TRBV7-2 with TRBJ1-2; a weak D match, TRBD1 (5 bases). CDR3 length: 14 amino acids. V lost 3 bases and J lost 2, with 10 bases in between. Germline values: CDR1 SGHTA, CDR2 FQGNSA. The CDR3 DNA is TGTGCCAGCAGCTTGGGGCTCCAGAACTATGGCTACACCTTC. Residues: CASSLGLQNYGYTF.

The chain links TRBV5-1 to TRBJ1-1, with no clear D. This CDR3 is 17 amino acids long. CDR1 and CDR2 from the germline V gene are SGHRS and YFSETQ. The V gene lost 3 bases and the J gene lost 0 bases, with 18 bases spanning the gap. Here the CDR3 DNA reads TGCGCCAGCAGCTCCCGGGGAGCGCTCCTTATGAACACTGAAGCTTTCTTT. Amino acid sequence: CASSSRGALLMNTEAFF.

The chain is built from TRBV5-5 and TRBJ1-1, with D perhaps TRBD1 (5 bases). The germline gives CDR1 SGHKS, CDR2 YYEKEE (reference sequence). V lost 2 bases and J lost 1, with 6 bases in between. The CDR3 spans 13 residues. CDR3 DNA sequence: TGTGCCAGCAGCTTCAGGGCGAACACTGAAGCTTTCTTT. This codes for CASSFRANTEAFF.

The chain recombines TRBV6-5 with TRBJ1-1; a possible D gene is TRBD1 (5 bases). The CDR3 extends over 13 amino acids. Looked up from germline, CDR1 is MNHEY and CDR2 is SVGAGI. Trimming took off 5 bases at V and 5 bases at J, with 12 bases between the two ends. For the CDR3, the DNA is TGTGCCAGCAGTCCCGGGGGGGGGACTGAAGCTTTCTTT. This gives the protein CASSPGGGTEAFF.

V and J are TRBV6-1 and TRBJ2-2, with 7 nucleotides matching TRBD1. Germline-derived CDR1 and CDR2 are MNHNS and SASEGT. This CDR3 contains 15 residues. V lost 1 base to trimming and J lost 5 bases; unmatched junction nucleotides: 4. In nucleotides, the CDR3 is TGTGCCAGCAGTGAAGGACGACAGGGTACCGGGGAGCTGTTTTTT. Protein: CASSEGRQGTGELFF.

The rearrangement links TRBV28 to TRBJ1-5; D is undetermined. The CDR3 totals 19 residues. Per germline, CDR1 MDHEN and CDR2 SYDVKM. The V gene lost 6 bases and the J gene lost 9 bases, with 33 bases spanning the gap. The CDR3 is CASRTIGPSFGQSISPQHF. The CDR3 bases are TGTGCCAGCAGGACTATAGGGCCATCCTTTGGGCAGTCGATCTCGCCCCAGCATTTT. The full variable domain, its missing parts supplied by reference TRBV28 and TRBJ1-5, is DVKVTQSSRYLVKRTGEKVFLECVQDMDHENMFWYRQDPGLGLRLIYFSYDVKMKEKGDIPEGYSVSREKKERFSLILESASTNQTSMYLCASRTIGPSFGQSISPQHFGDGTRLSIL.

The chain employs TRBV2 and TRBJ1-4, with 7 bases that match TRBD1. CDR3 length: 19 residues. After removal of 4 bases from V and 0 bases from J, the junction contained 14 bases not matched to a gene. CDR1 SNHLY and CDR2 FYNNEI come from the germline V gene. The CDR3 sequence: CASSAKRAGQAATNEKLFF. In DNA, the CDR3 is TGTGCCAGCAGTGCCAAACGGGCCGGACAGGCGGCAACTAATGAAAAACTGTTTTTT.

The chain is built from TRBV11-2 and TRBJ2-2; 8 bases line up with TRBD1. The CDR3 loop spans 16 amino acids. Germline V CDR1 and CDR2: SGHAT, FQNNGV. V lost 5 bases and J lost 5; bases outside the gene matches: 10. The DNA of the CDR3 is TGTGCCAGCAGCACACAACCAGGGGGCGCAACCGGGGAGCTGTTTTTT. Encoded protein: CASSTQPGGATGELFF.

On this clone: The same CDR3 can be traced to other DNA sequences in this sample. The chain carries TRBV5-1 and TRBJ2-3; 8 bases match TRBD1. The germline V gene encodes CDR1 SGHRS and CDR2 YFSETQ. CDR3 length: 15 residues. Germline trimming cut 4 bases from V and 1 base from J; bases unmatched to any gene: 5. CDR3 nucleotides: TGCGCCAGCAGCCCGGGACAGGTCCGCACAGATACGCAGTATTTT. Translation gives CASSPGQVRTDTQYF.

The chain joins TRBV15 to TRBJ2-3; TRBD2 aligns across 9 bases. From germline, CDR1 is LNHNV and CDR2 YYDKDF (reference sequence). CDR3 size: 16 residues. Trimming cost V 1 base and J 5 bases; bases outside gene matches: 7. For the CDR3, the DNA is TGTGCCACCAGCAGAGTGAAAGAACTAGCGGGAGATACGCAGTATTTT. This codes for CATSRVKELAGDTQYF.

The rearrangement uses TRBV19 and TRBJ1-1; 9 bases match TRBD1. With 7 bases clipped from V and 8 bases from J, the junction kept 8 bases outside the gene matches. Per germline, CDR1 LNHDA and CDR2 SQIVND (reference sequence). The CDR3 totals 13 residues. CDR3 amino acids: CASNQDRGREAFF. In nucleotides, the CDR3 is TGTGCCAGTAACCAGGACAGGGGAAGGGAAGCTTTCTTT.

The chain links TRBV20-1 to TRBJ1-2, with unresolved D. The length of the CDR3 is 9 residues. Germline CDR1 DFQATT, CDR2 SNEGSKA (reference sequence). V was trimmed by 4 bases and J by 8 bases, leaving 5 bases between them. The CDR3 loop reads CSAKRGYTF. The CDR3 DNA sequence: TGCAGTGCTAAGAGGGGCTACACCTTC.

In its sample, this clone was seen once. The genes are TRBV7-8 and TRBJ2-1, with TRBD2 matching 8 bases. The CDR3 runs 15 residues. Germline V gene data show CDR1 as SGHVS and CDR2 as FQNEAQ. V was pared by 4 bases and J by 3 bases, with 5 bases of the junction left unmatched. The CDR3 reads CASSSAGALYNEQFF. CDR3 DNA: TGTGCCAGCAGCTCAGCGGGGGCCCTCTACAATGAGCAGTTCTTC.

This clone was observed a few times. V gene TRBV7-9 combines with J gene TRBJ1-6, with D perhaps TRBD1 (6 bases). The CDR3 loop spans 15 amino acids. The germline CDR1 and CDR2 sequences are SEHNR and FQNEAQ (reference sequence). Trimming left V 3 bases short and J 7 bases short, with 13 bases between. The CDR3 region has the DNA TGTGCCAGCAGCTTGGCTACAGGGTCGAATTCACCCCTCCACTTT. Translating it yields CASSLATGSNSPLHF.

V is TRBV19 and J is TRBJ2-7; D gene ambiguous. The length of the CDR3 is 13 residues. The germline V gene has CDR1 LNHDA and CDR2 SQIVND (reference sequence). For the CDR3, the DNA is TGTGCTCTGAGTGCGGAGAGCTCCTACGAGCAGTACGTC. Translation gives CALSAESSYEQYV.

Written as DNA, the CDR3 is TGTGCCAGCAGGCGGGACAGCAATCAGCCCCAGCATTTT. This translates into CASRRDSNQPQHF. This sequence joins TRBV2 and TRBJ1-5; tentatively, D is TRBD1 (5 bases). Germline lookup yields CDR1 SNHLY and CDR2 FYNNEI. The CDR3 spans 13 residues. V lost 6 bases and J lost 1, with 7 bases in between.

This chain uses TRBV28 with TRBJ2-2; 8 bases are a match to TRBD2. Germline V CDR1 and CDR2: MDHEN, SYDVKM. Trimming removed 2 bases from V and 1 base from J; junction bases left unmatched: 3. The CDR3 consists of 16 residues. CDR3 protein: CASSLRREGNTGELFF. The CDR3 DNA reads TGTGCCAGCAGTTTACGCCGGGAGGGGAACACCGGGGAGCTGTTTTTT. Together with reference TRBV28 and TRBJ2-2, the CDR3 gives the full variable domain: DVKVTQSSRYLVKRTGEKVFLECVQDMDHENMFWYRQDPGLGLRLIYFSYDVKMKEKGDIPEGYSVSREKKERFSLILESASTNQTSMYLCASSLRREGNTGELFFGEGSRLTVL.

The rearrangement joins TRBV28 to TRBJ1-3; 7 bases are a match to TRBD1. CDR1 is MDHEN and CDR2 is SYDVKM in the germline V gene. J lost 4 bases, V lost 5 bases, and 14 bases had no gene match. This CDR3 comprises 17 residues. Written as DNA, the CDR3 is TGTGCCAGCAGTATCCCCCGACAGGGAGTCTCAGGAAACACCATATATTTT. This gives the protein CASSIPRQGVSGNTIYF.

There are a few counts of this clone. This chain connects TRBV15 to TRBJ2-7; D perhaps matches TRBD1 (6 bases). CDR3 size: 15 residues. Germline-derived CDR1 and CDR2 are LNHNV and YYDKDF (reference sequence). The V and J ends lost 0 bases and 2 bases respectively, with 11 bases between them. This CDR3 reads CATSREAGAAYEQYV. In nucleotides, the CDR3 is TGTGCCACCAGCAGAGAGGCAGGGGCGGCCTACGAGCAGTACGTC.

V is TRBV5-4 and J is TRBJ1-1; 8 bases are a match to TRBD1. The CDR3 totals 18 residues. Germline CDR1 is SGHNT and CDR2 is YYREEE (reference sequence). The junction had 10 bases not matched to a gene; V was cut back by 0 bases and J by 0 bases. The CDR3 loop reads CASSLDPRQGTMNTEAFF. DNA for the CDR3: TGTGCCAGCAGCTTGGACCCCCGACAGGGGACAATGAACACTGAAGCTTTCTTT.

The chain carries TRBV6-1 and TRBJ2-1, with 15 bases matching TRBD2. Trimming cost V 3 bases and J 8 bases; bases outside gene matches: 5. Germline assignment: CDR1 MNHNS and CDR2 SASEGT. CDR3 size: 16 residues. CDR3: CASSDLGLAGGDEQFF. In nucleotides, the CDR3 is TGTGCCAGCAGTGATTTGGGACTAGCGGGGGGCGATGAGCAGTTCTTC.